A single sample gave rise to the 13 T cell receptor beta chains below, sequenced in a study of blood T cell repertoires in COVID-19. Only in-frame clones appear in the TCRdb table, and some are missing; sequencing was by immunoSEQ multiplex PCR. The table lists around 170,000 clones, 85% to 95% of them singletons. Sample: peripheral blood. All receptors derive from a man over 45 with acute or convalescent COVID-19.

The V call is TRBV19, the J call TRBJ2-5, with 10 nucleotides matching TRBD1. Germline V gene sequence: CDR1 LNHDA, CDR2 SQIVND (reference sequence). The CDR3 consists of 16 residues. With V trimmed by 6 bases and J by 4 bases, 11 bases remained unmatched. CDR3 amino acids: CASSPRTGGGGETQYF. The CDR3 nucleotides are TGTGCCAGTAGCCCCCGGACAGGGGGAGGGGGAGAGACCCAGTACTTC.

The gene calls are TRBV7-8 and TRBJ1-1, with 9 bases matching TRBD1. The J segment lost 5 bases and the V segment lost 4 bases, leaving 8 bases of the junction unmatched. Germline assignment: CDR1 SGHVS and CDR2 FQNEAQ. The CDR3 is 15 amino acids. CDR3 nucleotide sequence: TGTGCCAGCAGCTACGTACAGGGGGCTAGGACTGAAGCTTTCTTT. Protein sequence: CASSYVQGARTEAFF.

The V gene is TRBV15, the J gene TRBJ2-3; 8 positions match TRBD1. The germline CDR1 and CDR2 sequences are LNHNV and YYDKDF (reference sequence). V was clipped by 1 base and J by 3 bases; unmatched bases: 3. The CDR3 is 15 residues long. CDR3 nucleotide sequence: TGTGCCACCAGCAGAGGACAGGGGAGGACAGATACGCAGTATTTT. Protein: CATSRGQGRTDTQYF.

The chain employs TRBV11-2 and TRBJ2-2, with 14 bases aligning to TRBD2. CDR1 and CDR2 (germline): SGHAT, FQNNGV. The CDR3 runs to 16 residues. With 5 bases clipped from V and 6 bases from J, the junction kept 5 bases outside the gene matches. The CDR3 DNA follows: TGTGCCAGCAGCACCTGGACTAGCGGGAGGTCCGGGGAGCTGTTTTTT. It codes for CASSTWTSGRSGELFF.

The chain joins TRBV27 to TRBJ2-1; D not certain. From germline, CDR1 is MNHEY and CDR2 SMNVEV (reference sequence). This CDR3 spans 12 amino acids. Deletions cut 2 bases from V and 10 bases from J, with 9 bases between. The CDR3 sequence is CASSLGRNEQFF. In nucleotides, the CDR3 is TGTGCCAGCAGTTTAGGCAGGAACGAGCAGTTCTTC.

The chain is built from TRBV7-2 and TRBJ2-3; TRBD1 agrees at 9 bases. CDR3 length equals 15 residues. Germline assignment: CDR1 SGHTA and CDR2 FQGNSA. V lost 11 bases to trimming and J lost 3 bases; unmatched junction nucleotides: 12. CDR3 loop: CACEPRDRETDTQYF. DNA for the CDR3: TGTGCCTGCGAGCCCCGGGACAGGGAGACAGATACGCAGTATTTT.

This rearrangement joins TRBV18 to TRBJ1-2; D not resolved. This CDR3 has 17 amino acids. V lost 5 bases to trimming and J lost 0 bases, with 19 bases between them. In germline, CDR1 is KGHSH, CDR2 LQKENI. The CDR3 loop reads CASSTGFDPGANYGYTF. The DNA of the CDR3 is TGTGCCAGCTCAACGGGATTTGATCCCGGTGCTAACTATGGCTACACCTTC.

This chain links TRBV7-9 with TRBJ2-7; 9 bases agree with TRBD1. This CDR3 is 14 amino acids long. V shed 5 bases, J shed 6 bases, and the junction held 8 bases outside the gene matches. CDR1 and CDR2 from the germline V gene are SEHNR and FQNEAQ (reference sequence). CDR3 residues: CASSAQGASGEQYF. DNA of the CDR3: TGTGCCAGCAGCGCACAGGGGGCCAGCGGCGAGCAGTACTTC.

This chain links TRBV3-1 (or the pseudogene TRBV3-2) with TRBJ1-1, with TRBD1 identical over 8 bases. In germline, CDR1 is LGHDT, CDR2 YNNKEL (reference sequence). This CDR3 is built from 14 residues. V lost 3 bases, J lost 3 bases, and 3 bases stayed unmatched. CDR3 coding DNA: TGTGCCAGCAGCCATTCGACAGGGGACACTGAAGCTTTCTTT. This codes for CASSHSTGDTEAFF.

CDR3: CASSQGGGAFDEQFF. CDR3 nucleotides: TGTGCCAGCAGCCAAGGCGGGGGGGCCTTCGATGAGCAGTTCTTC. The chain combines TRBV7-3 with TRBJ2-1; 9 bases are shared with TRBD2. In germline, CDR1 is SGHTA, CDR2 FQGTGA. CDR3 length equals 15 residues. The ends lost 5 bases at V and 8 bases at J; junction bases unmatched: 10.

The CDR3 DNA is TGTGCCAGCAGCGACCCCAGGGGACTAGATAATTCACCCCTCCACTTT. Translating it yields CASSDPRGLDNSPLHF. The genes are TRBV9 and TRBJ1-6; D is possibly TRBD1 (6 bases). V dropped 3 bases and J dropped 5 bases, with 15 bases sitting between them. CDR1 and CDR2 (germline): SGDLS, YYNGEE. CDR3 length: 16 amino acids.

The genes are TRBV15 and TRBJ2-3; D is undetermined. Germline CDR1 LNHNV, CDR2 YYDKDF (reference sequence). The ends were cut back, 3 bases at V and 8 bases at J, with 6 bases in the middle. The CDR3 sequence is 11 residues long. The CDR3 DNA sequence: TGTGCCACCAGCAGCCCTGTTACGCAGTATTTT. Translating gives CATSSPVTQYF. Variable domain in full (rest from reference TRBV15 and TRBJ2-3): DAMVIQNPRYQVTQFGKPVTLSCSQTLNHNVMYWYQQKSSQAPKLLFHYYDKDFNNEADTPDNFQSRRPNTSFCFLDIRSPGLGDTAMYLCATSSPVTQYFGPGTRLTVL.

The rearrangement links TRBV7-2 to TRBJ2-6, with D maybe TRBD1 (6 bases). This CDR3 is built from 15 residues. The germline V gene has CDR1 SGHTA and CDR2 FQGNSA. Trimming cost V 5 bases and J 2 bases, with 10 bases left between them. The CDR3: CASSLNRAGANVLTF. The CDR3 coding sequence is TGTGCCAGCAGCCTAAACAGGGCTGGGGCCAACGTCCTGACTTTC.